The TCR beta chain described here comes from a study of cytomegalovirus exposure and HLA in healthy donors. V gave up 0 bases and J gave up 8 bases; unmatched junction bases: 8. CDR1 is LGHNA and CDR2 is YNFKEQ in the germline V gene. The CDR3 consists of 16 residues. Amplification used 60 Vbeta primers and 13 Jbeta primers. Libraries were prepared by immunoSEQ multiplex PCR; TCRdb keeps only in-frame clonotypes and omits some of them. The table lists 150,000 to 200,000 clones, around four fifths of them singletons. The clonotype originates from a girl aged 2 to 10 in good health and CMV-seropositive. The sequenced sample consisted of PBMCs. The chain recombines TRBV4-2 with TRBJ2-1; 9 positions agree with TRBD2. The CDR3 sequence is CASSQDKALAGDEQFF. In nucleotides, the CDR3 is TGTGCCAGCAGCCAAGATAAGGCACTAGCGGGCGATGAGCAGTTCTTC.